This TCR beta chain derives from a study of tumor-infiltrating lymphocytes in primary liver carcinoma. Study results and limitations: Against blood, tumors held a significantly higher top-250-clone fraction (p = 0.039).

As for this clonotype: Its antigen is unknown. The junction and the germline gene differ at one end; a read error may be behind it.

TCR beta cDNA was prepared out of roughly 450 ng total RNA by means of a constant-region primer. What produced the TCR beta libraries was three nested multiplex PCR rounds using slightly modified ARM-PCR. It was with TRBV1-TRBV30 forward primers and a C-beta reverse primer that the first two PCR rounds were run, at approximately 10 cycles each. TCRdb re-analysed the multiplex PCR reads in MiXCR, keeping a single row per CDR3 protein. The sample consists of some 51,000 distinct CDR3 sequences, 60% to 75% of them appearing once. This CDR3 region has 14 residues. CDR1 is MNHNY, CDR2 SVGAGI, per germline (reference sequence). Joint extraction of RNA and DNA used about 17-32 mg of bulk tissue that was unsorted. Tumors were each sampled at five separate regions.

Sequencing input: liver tumor tissue from sampling region 3. The subset is: tumor region T3, left-lateral pole. The chain carries TRBV6-6 and TRBJ2-3; tentative D call: TRBD2 (5 bases). The source of this sequence is a man aged 40-49 years with primary liver carcinoma and hepatitis B virus infection. CDR3 nucleotide sequence: TGTGTCAGCAGTTTCCTAGCAGGAACAGATACGCAATATTTT. Protein: CVSSFLAGTDTQYF.